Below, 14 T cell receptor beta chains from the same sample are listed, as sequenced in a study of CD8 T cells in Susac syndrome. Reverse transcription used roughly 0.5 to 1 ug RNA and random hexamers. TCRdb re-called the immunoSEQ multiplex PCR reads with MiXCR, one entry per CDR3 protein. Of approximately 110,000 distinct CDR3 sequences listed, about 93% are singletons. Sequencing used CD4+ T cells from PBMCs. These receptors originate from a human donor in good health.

The CDR3 reads CASSKLIGAPRERANVLTF. The CDR3 DNA reads TGTGCCAGCAGCAAACTGATCGGGGCGCCCCGCGAGAGGGCCAACGTCCTGACTTTC. This chain joins TRBV12-3 or TRBV12-4 and TRBJ2-6; D is possibly TRBD1 or TRBD2 (5 bases each). The CDR3 sequence is 19 residues long. Trimming cost V 6 bases and J 5 bases, with 26 bases left between them.

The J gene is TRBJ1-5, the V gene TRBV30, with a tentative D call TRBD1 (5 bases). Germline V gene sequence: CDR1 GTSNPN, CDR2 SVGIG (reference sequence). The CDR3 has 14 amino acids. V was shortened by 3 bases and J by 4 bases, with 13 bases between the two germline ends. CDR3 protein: CAWSRMTANQPQHF. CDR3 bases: TGTGCCTGGAGCCGGATGACAGCTAATCAGCCCCAGCATTTT.

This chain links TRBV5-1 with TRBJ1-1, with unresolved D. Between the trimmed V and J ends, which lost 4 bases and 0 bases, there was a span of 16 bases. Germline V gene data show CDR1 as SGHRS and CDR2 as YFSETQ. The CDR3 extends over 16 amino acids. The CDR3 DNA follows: TGCGCCAGCAGCCCAAAGAATTCTGAGATGAACACTGAAGCTTTCTTT. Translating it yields CASSPKNSEMNTEAFF.

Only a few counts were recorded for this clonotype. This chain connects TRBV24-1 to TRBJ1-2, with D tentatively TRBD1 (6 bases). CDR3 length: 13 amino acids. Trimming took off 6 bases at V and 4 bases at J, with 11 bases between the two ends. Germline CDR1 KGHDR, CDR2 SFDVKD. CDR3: CATSQGTGYGYTF. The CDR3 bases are TGTGCCACCAGTCAGGGGACGGGCTATGGCTACACCTTC.

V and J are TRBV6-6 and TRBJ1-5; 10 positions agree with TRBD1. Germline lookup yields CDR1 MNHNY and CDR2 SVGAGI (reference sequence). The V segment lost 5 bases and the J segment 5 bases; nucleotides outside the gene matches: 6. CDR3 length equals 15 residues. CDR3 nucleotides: TGTGCCAGCAGTCTCGGACAGGGGGAGCATCAGCCCCAGCATTTT. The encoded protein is CASSLGQGEHQPQHF.

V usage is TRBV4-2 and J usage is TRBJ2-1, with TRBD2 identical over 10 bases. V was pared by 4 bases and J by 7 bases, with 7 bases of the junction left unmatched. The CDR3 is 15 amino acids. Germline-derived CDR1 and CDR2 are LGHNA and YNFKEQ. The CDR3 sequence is CASSPQLAGENEQFF. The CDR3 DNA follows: TGTGCCAGCAGCCCGCAGCTAGCGGGAGAAAATGAGCAGTTCTTC.

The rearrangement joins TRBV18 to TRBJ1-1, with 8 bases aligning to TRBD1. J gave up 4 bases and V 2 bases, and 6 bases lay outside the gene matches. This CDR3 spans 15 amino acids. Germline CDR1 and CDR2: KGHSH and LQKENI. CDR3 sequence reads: CASSPGTGRGTEAFF. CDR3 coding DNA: TGTGCCAGCTCACCAGGGACAGGCAGAGGCACTGAAGCTTTCTTT.

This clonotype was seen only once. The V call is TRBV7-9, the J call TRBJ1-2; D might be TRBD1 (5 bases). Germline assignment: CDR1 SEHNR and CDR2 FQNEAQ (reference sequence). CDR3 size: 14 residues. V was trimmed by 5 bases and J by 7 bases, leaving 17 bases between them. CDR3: CASSQGSGPGGYTF. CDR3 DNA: TGTGCCAGCAGCCAAGGCTCGGGGCCGGGTGGCTACACCTTC.

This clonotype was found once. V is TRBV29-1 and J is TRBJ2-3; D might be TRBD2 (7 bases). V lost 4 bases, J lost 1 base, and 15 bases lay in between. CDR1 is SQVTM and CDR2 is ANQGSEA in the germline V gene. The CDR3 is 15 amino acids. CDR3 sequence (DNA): TGCAGCGTTGTAGGGGGGGCTTACGGCACAGATACGCAGTATTTT. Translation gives CSVVGGAYGTDTQYF.

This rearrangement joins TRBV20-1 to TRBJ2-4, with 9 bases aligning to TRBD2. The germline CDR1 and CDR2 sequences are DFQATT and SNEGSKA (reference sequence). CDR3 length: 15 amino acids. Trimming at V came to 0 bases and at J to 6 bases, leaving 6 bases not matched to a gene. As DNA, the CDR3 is TGCAGTGCTAGAGATATGGCTAGCGGGGTAAACATTCAGTACTTC. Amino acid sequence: CSARDMASGVNIQYF.

This CDR3 reads CASSLFVSAYEQYF. CDR3 in DNA: TGCGCCAGCAGCTTGTTTGTGTCCGCGTACGAGCAGTACTTC. The chain recombines TRBV5-1 with TRBJ2-7, with unresolved D. The CDR3 covers 14 residues. Germline loops: CDR1 SGHRS, CDR2 YFSETQ. Trimming removed 1 base at V and 4 bases at J, with 12 bases between.

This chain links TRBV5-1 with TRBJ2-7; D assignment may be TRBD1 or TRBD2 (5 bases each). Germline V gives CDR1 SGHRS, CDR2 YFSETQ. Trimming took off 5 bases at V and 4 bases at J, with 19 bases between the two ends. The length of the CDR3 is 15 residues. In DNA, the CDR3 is TGCGCCAGCAGTCCGGGGCCCACGAGGACTTACGAGCAGTACTTC. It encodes CASSPGPTRTYEQYF.

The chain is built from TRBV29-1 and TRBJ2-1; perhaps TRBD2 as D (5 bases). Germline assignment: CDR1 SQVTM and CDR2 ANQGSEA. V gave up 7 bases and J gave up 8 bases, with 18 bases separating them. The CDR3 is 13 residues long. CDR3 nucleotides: TGCAGCGGGCGGTCGGCCCTCGGGGATGAGCAGTTCTTC. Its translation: CSGRSALGDEQFF.

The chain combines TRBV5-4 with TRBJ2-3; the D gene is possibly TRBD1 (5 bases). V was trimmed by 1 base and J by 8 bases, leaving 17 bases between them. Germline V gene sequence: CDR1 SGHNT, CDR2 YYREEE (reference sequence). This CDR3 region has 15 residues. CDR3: CASSLLRLGVGTQYF. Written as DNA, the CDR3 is TGTGCCAGCAGCTTGTTAAGGCTAGGGGTAGGTACGCAGTATTTT.